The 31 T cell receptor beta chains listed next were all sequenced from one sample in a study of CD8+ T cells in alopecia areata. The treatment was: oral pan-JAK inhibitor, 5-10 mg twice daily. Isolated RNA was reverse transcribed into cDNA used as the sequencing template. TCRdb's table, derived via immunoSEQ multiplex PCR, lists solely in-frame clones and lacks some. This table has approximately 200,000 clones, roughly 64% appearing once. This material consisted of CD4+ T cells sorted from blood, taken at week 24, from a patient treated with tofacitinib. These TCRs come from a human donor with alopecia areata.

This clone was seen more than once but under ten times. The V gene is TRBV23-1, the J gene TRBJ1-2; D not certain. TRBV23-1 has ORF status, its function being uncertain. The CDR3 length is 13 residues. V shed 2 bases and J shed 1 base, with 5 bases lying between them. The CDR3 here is CASSQGFNYGYTF. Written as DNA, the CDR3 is TGCGCCAGCAGTCAAGGTTTTAACTATGGCTACACCTTC.

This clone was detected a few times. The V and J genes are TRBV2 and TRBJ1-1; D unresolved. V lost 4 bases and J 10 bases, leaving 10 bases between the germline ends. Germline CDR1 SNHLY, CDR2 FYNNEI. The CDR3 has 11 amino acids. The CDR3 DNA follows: TGTGCCAGCAGTGTAGAGGTGCGAGCTTTCTTT. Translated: CASSVEVRAFF.

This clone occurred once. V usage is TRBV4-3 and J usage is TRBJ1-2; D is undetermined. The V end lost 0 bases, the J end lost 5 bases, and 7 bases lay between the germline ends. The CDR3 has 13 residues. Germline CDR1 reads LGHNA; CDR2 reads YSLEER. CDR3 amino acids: CASSQDHSYGYTF. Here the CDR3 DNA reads TGCGCCAGCAGCCAAGATCACAGTTATGGCTACACCTTC.

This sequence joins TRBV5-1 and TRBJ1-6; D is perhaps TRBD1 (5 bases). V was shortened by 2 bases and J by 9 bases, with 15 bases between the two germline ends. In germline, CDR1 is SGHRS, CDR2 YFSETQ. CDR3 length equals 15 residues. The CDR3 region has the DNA TGCGCCAGCAGCTTCTCACAGGATGGCGGTTCACCCCTCCACTTT. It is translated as CASSFSQDGGSPLHF.

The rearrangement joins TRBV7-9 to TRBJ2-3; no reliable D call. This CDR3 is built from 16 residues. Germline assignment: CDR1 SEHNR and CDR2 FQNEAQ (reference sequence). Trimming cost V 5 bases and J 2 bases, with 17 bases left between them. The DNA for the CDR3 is TGTGCCAGCAGCCCAGATTCGGGCCTTGTCACAGATACGCAGTATTTT. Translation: CASSPDSGLVTDTQYF.

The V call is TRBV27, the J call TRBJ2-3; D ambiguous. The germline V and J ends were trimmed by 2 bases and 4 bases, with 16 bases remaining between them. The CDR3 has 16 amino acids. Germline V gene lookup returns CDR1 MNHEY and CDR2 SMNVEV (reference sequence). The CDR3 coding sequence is TGTGCCAGCAGTTTACATCCCGAACGGTCGGCAGATACGCAGTATTTT. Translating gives CASSLHPERSADTQYF.

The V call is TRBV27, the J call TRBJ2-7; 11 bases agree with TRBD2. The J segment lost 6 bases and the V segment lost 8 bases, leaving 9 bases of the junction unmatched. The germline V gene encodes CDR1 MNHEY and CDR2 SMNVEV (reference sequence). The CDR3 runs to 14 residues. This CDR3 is CASGLGLAGSEQYF. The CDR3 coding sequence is TGTGCCAGCGGCCTCGGACTAGCGGGTAGCGAGCAGTACTTC.

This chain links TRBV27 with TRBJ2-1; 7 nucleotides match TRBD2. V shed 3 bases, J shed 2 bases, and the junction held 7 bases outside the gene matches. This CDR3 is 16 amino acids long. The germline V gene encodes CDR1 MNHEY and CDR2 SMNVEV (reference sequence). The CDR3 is CASSLVAGVTYNEQFF. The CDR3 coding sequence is TGTGCCAGCAGTTTGGTCGCGGGGGTCACCTACAATGAGCAGTTCTTC.

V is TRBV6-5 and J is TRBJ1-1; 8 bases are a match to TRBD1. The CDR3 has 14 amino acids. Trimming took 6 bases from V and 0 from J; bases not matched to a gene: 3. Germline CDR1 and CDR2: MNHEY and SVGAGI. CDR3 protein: CASRGTGLNTEAFF. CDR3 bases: TGTGCCAGCAGGGGGACAGGTTTGAACACTGAAGCTTTCTTT.

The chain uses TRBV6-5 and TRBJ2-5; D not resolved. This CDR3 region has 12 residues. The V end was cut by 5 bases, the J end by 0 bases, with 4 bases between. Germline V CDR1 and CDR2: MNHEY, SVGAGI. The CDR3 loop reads CASSGNQETQYF. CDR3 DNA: TGTGCCAGCAGTGGGAACCAAGAGACCCAGTACTTC.

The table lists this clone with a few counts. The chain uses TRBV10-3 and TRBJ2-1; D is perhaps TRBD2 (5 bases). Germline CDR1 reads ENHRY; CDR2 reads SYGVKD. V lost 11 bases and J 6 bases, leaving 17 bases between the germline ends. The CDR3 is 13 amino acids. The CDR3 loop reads CALMRGIGNEQFF. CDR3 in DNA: TGTGCCTTAATGCGAGGGATCGGCAATGAGCAGTTCTTC.

The DNA for the CDR3 is TGCGCCAGCAGCTGGGGACTAGCGCCACCTTACAATGAGCAGTTCTTC. Residues: CASSWGLAPPYNEQFF. J is TRBJ2-1 and V is TRBV5-1, with 10 nucleotides matching TRBD2. Per germline, CDR1 SGHRS and CDR2 YFSETQ. J lost 4 bases, V lost 3 bases, and 7 bases had no gene match. The CDR3 is made up of 16 amino acids.

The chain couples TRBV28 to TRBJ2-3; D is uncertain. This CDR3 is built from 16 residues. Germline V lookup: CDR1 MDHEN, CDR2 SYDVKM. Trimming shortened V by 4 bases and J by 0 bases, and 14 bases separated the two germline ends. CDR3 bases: TGTGCCAGCAGTTCCTTGGGAATACAGAGCACAGATACGCAGTATTTT. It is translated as CASSSLGIQSTDTQYF.

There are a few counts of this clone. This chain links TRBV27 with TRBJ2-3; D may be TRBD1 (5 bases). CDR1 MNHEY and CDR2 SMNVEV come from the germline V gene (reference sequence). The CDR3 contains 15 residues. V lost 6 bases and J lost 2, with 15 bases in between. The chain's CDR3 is CASRTPTDNTDTQYF. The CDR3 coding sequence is TGTGCCAGCAGGACCCCGACAGACAACACAGATACGCAGTATTTT.

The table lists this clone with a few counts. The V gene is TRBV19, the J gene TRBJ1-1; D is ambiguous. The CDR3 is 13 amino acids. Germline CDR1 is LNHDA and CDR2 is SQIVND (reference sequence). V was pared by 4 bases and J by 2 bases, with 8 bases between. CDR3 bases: TGTGCCAGTAGTACCGGCTATAACACTGAAGCTTTCTTT. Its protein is CASSTGYNTEAFF.

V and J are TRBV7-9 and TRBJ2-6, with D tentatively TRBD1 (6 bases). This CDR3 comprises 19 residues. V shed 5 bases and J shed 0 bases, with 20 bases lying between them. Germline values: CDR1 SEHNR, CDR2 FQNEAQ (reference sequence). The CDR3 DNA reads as TGTGCCAGCAGCGGGCCGACAGGAGACTCAATCTCTGGGGCCAACGTCCTGACTTTC. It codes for CASSGPTGDSISGANVLTF.

CDR3 amino acids: CAWNGGKSYEQYF. The CDR3, as DNA: TGTGCCTGGAACGGCGGAAAGAGCTACGAGCAGTACTTC. The chain is built from TRBV30 and TRBJ2-7; no clear D gene. The CDR3 has 13 residues. Per the germline V gene, CDR1 is GTSNPN and CDR2 is SVGIG (reference sequence). The V end lost 4 bases, the J end lost 3 bases, and 13 bases lay between the germline ends.

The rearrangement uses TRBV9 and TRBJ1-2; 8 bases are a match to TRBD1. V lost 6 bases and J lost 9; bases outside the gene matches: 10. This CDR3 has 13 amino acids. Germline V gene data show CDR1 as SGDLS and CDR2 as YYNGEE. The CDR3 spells CASTRGQEGSYTF. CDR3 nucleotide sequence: TGTGCCAGCACCCGGGGACAGGAGGGAAGCTACACCTTC.

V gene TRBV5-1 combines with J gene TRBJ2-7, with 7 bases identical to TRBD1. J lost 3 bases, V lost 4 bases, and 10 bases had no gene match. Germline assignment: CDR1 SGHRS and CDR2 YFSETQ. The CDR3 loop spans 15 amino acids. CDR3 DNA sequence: TGCGCCAGCAGCCAGGGACAGCGAGGATACTACGAGCAGTACTTC. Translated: CASSQGQRGYYEQYF.

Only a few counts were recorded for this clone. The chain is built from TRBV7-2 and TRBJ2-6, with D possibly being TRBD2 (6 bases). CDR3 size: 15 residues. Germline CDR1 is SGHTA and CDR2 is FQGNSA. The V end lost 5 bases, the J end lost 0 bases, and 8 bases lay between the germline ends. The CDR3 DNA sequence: TGTGCCAGCAGCCACGGGAGCTCTGGGGCCAACGTCCTGACTTTC. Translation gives CASSHGSSGANVLTF.

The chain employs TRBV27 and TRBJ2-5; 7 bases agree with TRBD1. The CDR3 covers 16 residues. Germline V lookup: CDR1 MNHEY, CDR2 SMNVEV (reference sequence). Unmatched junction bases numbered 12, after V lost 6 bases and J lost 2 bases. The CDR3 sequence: CASRKVNRGQQETQYF. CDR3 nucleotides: TGTGCCAGCAGGAAAGTAAACAGGGGCCAGCAAGAGACCCAGTACTTC.

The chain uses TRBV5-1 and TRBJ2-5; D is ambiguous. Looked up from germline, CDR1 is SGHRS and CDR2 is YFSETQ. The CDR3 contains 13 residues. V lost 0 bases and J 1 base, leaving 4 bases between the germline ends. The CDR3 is CASSLGSQETQYF. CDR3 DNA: TGCGCCAGCAGCTTGGGCAGCCAAGAGACCCAGTACTTC.

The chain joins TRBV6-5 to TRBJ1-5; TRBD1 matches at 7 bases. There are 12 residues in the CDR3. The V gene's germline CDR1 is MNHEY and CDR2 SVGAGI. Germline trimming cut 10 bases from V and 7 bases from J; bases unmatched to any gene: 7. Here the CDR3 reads CAKQGRWQPQHF. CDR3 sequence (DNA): TGTGCCAAACAGGGGCGATGGCAGCCCCAGCATTTT.

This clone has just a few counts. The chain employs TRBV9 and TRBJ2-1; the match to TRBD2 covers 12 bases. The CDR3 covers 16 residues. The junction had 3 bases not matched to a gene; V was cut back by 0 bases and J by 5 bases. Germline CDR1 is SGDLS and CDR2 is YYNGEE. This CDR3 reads CASSVVTSGSHNEQFF. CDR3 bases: TGTGCCAGCAGCGTAGTGACTAGCGGGAGCCACAATGAGCAGTTCTTC.

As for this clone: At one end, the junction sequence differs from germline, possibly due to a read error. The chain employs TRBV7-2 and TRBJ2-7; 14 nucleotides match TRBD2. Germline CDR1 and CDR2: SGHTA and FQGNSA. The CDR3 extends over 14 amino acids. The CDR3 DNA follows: TGTGCCAGCAGTTTAGGGACTAGCGGGGGCGTGAAGTACTTC. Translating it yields CASSLGTSGGVKYF.

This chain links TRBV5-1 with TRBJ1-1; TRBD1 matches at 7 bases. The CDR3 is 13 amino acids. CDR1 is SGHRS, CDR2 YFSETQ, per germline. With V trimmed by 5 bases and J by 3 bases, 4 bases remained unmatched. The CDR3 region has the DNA TGCGCCAGCAGAACCGGGACAGACACTGAAGCTTTCTTT. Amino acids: CASRTGTDTEAFF.

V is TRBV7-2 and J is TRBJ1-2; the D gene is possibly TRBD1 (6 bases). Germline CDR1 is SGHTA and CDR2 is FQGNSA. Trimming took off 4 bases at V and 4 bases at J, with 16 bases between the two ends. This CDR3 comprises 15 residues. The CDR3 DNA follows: TGTGCCAGCAGCTCGGCGACAGGAGGCGGCTATGGCTACACCTTC. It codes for CASSSATGGGYGYTF.

The CDR3 region has the DNA TGCAGCGTAACCGGACACAACACTGAAGCTTTCTTT. It yields the protein CSVTGHNTEAFF. The chain has TRBV29-1 and TRBJ1-1; TRBD1 is a possible D gene (5 bases). Germline V gene sequence: CDR1 SQVTM, CDR2 ANQGSEA. This CDR3 has 12 residues. V shed 6 bases and J shed 2 bases, with 10 bases lying between them. Full variable domain (remainder filled in from reference TRBV29-1 and TRBJ1-1): SAVISQKPSRDICQRGTSLTIQCQVDSQVTMMFWYRQQPGQSLTLIATANQGSEATYESGFVIDKFPISRPNLTFSTLTVSNMSPEDSSIYLCSVTGHNTEAFFGQGTRLTVV.

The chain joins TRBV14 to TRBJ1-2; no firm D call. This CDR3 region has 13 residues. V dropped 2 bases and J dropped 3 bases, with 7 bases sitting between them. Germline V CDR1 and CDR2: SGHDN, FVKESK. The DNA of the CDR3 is TGTGCCAGCAGCCAACAGGACGACTATGGCTACACCTTC. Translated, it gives CASSQQDDYGYTF.

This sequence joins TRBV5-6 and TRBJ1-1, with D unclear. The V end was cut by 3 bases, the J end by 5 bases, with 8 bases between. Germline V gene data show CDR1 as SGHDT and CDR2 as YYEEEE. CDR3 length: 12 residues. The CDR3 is CASSSAKTEAFF. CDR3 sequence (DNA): TGTGCCAGCAGCTCGGCGAAAACTGAAGCTTTCTTT.

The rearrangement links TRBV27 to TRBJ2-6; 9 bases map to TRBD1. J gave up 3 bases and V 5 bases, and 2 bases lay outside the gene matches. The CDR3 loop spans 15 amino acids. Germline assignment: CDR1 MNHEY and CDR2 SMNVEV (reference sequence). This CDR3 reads CASSRDRDGANVLTF. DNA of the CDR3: TGTGCCAGCAGTAGGGACAGGGATGGGGCCAACGTCCTGACTTTC.